The 14 T cell receptor beta chains below come from one sample, sequenced in a study of Ad26.COV2.S vaccination and SARS-CoV-2 variants. Assay used: immunoSEQ multiplex PCR; TCRdb lists only in-frame clones, some missing. Of 450,000 to 550,000 clones listed, around 89% are singletons. The sample's treatment: 19 received Ad26.COV2.S at low or high dose, single or two shots; about 5 received placebo; per-sample allocation not given. At day 63 after the first vaccine or placebo injection, samples were drawn. The sample consisted of peripheral blood, taken in a trial of Ad26.COV2.S vaccine versus placebo. Receptors originate from a person aged 18-60 years who received the Ad26.COV2.S COVID-19 vaccine or a placebo.

The chain has TRBV5-4 and TRBJ1-2; D is ambiguous. This CDR3 has 12 amino acids. V lost 0 bases to trimming and J lost 5 bases, with 5 bases between them. Germline V CDR1 and CDR2: SGHNT, YYREEE (reference sequence). CDR3 loop: CASSLAGYGYTF. The CDR3 DNA sequence: TGTGCCAGCAGCTTGGCCGGGTATGGCTACACCTTC. Complete variable domain (other parts from reference TRBV5-4 and TRBJ1-2): ETGVTQSPTHLIKTRGQQVTLRCSSQSGHNTVSWYQQALGQGPQFIFQYYREEENGRGNFPPRFSGLQFPNYSSELNVNALELDDSALYLCASSLAGYGYTFGSGTRLTVV.

The V gene is TRBV27, the J gene TRBJ2-5, with no clear D. Germline V gives CDR1 MNHEY, CDR2 SMNVEV (reference sequence). This CDR3 is built from 14 residues. Trimming pared 5 bases from V and 1 base from J, leaving 11 bases between. The CDR3 sequence: CASSAGSPQETQYF. The CDR3, as DNA: TGTGCCAGCAGTGCAGGTAGCCCCCAAGAGACCCAGTACTTC.

The chain links TRBV5-1 to TRBJ2-2, with a weak D call TRBD2 (5 bases). Germline V gives CDR1 SGHRS, CDR2 YFSETQ. CDR3 length equals 14 residues. V was cut by 0 bases and J by 6 bases, with 9 bases left in between. DNA for the CDR3: TGCGCCAGCAGCTTGGTAGGGAGCCCCGGGGAGCTGTTTTTT. Its translation is CASSLVGSPGELFF.

This sequence joins TRBV2 and TRBJ1-6; the match to TRBD1 covers 9 bases. Germline loops: CDR1 SNHLY, CDR2 FYNNEI. The CDR3 runs 17 residues. The junction had 7 bases not matched to a gene; V was cut back by 7 bases and J by 0 bases. DNA for the CDR3: TGTGCCAGCATCGGGGGACAGGGTAGCTCCTATAATTCACCCCTCCACTTT. It translates to CASIGGQGSSYNSPLHF.

V and J are TRBV19 and TRBJ2-1, with D possibly being TRBD2 (5 bases). Germline CDR1 is LNHDA and CDR2 is SQIVND (reference sequence). The CDR3 runs to 15 residues. Deletions cut 4 bases from V and 9 bases from J, with 19 bases between. CDR3 nucleotide sequence: TGTGCCAGTAGTACCCCCGGCCGGAGGATGGTTGAGCAGTTCTTC. Amino acids: CASSTPGRRMVEQFF.

This chain links TRBV7-3 with TRBJ2-1; 7 nucleotides agree with TRBD1. CDR1 SGHTA and CDR2 FQGTGA come from the germline V gene. The V segment lost 5 bases and the J segment 4 bases; nucleotides outside the gene matches: 5. This CDR3 has 14 residues. Written as DNA, the CDR3 is TGTGCCAGCAGCCCGGACAGGACATACAATGAGCAGTTCTTC. Translated: CASSPDRTYNEQFF.

V gene TRBV30 combines with J gene TRBJ2-3, with unresolved D. Looked up from germline, CDR1 is GTSNPN and CDR2 is SVGIG (reference sequence). V lost 8 bases and J 0 bases, leaving 6 bases between the germline ends. This CDR3 region has 11 residues. CDR3 residues: CAHGSTDTQYF. The DNA for the CDR3 is TGTGCCCACGGCAGCACAGATACGCAGTATTTT.

The rearrangement uses TRBV5-4 and TRBJ2-3; 10 bases agree with TRBD2. Germline CDR1 SGHNT, CDR2 YYREEE (reference sequence). The V and J ends lost 2 bases and 0 bases, in that order; junction bases with no gene match: 9. The CDR3 covers 18 residues. The CDR3 region is CASSFGSGGWTSTDTQYF. CDR3 nucleotide sequence: TGTGCCAGCAGCTTTGGTAGCGGGGGGTGGACTAGCACAGATACGCAGTATTTT.

This chain links TRBV6-5 with TRBJ2-3; D may be TRBD2 (5 bases). Trimming stripped 2 bases from V and 4 bases from J, with 10 bases between. Germline-derived CDR1 and CDR2 are MNHEY and SVGAGI. This CDR3 contains 14 residues. The CDR3, as DNA: TGTGCCAGCAGTTACGGTAGCGTCTCAGATACGCAGTATTTT. Protein: CASSYGSVSDTQYF.

The chain carries TRBV7-9 and TRBJ2-3; 9 nucleotides line up with TRBD2. V lost 4 bases to trimming and J lost 6 bases; unmatched junction nucleotides: 17. The CDR3 totals 18 residues. The germline V gene encodes CDR1 SEHNR and CDR2 FQNEAQ (reference sequence). CDR3 in amino acids: CASSSPPPSGGREDTQYF. CDR3 DNA: TGTGCCAGCAGCTCACCGCCCCCCTCTGGCGGGAGGGAGGATACGCAGTATTTT.

This chain links TRBV5-1 with TRBJ2-5; 7 nucleotides match TRBD1. CDR1 and CDR2 from the germline V gene are SGHRS and YFSETQ. CDR3 length: 14 amino acids. V lost 4 bases, J lost 2 bases, and 5 bases stayed unmatched. CDR3 loop: CASSEGGIQETQYF. The CDR3 DNA is TGCGCCAGCAGCGAAGGGGGCATACAAGAGACCCAGTACTTC.

J is TRBJ2-1 and V is TRBV29-1, with 11 bases aligning to TRBD2. Germline CDR1 reads SQVTM; CDR2 reads ANQGSEA. Germline trimming cut 8 bases from V and 7 bases from J; bases unmatched to any gene: 7. This CDR3 has 13 amino acids. The CDR3 sequence is CSLKLAGVNEQFF. The CDR3, as DNA: TGCAGCTTAAAACTAGCGGGAGTGAATGAGCAGTTCTTC.

The CDR3 nucleotides read TGTGCCAGCAGCTTCGTCTCCATGGGCTACGAGCAGTACTTC. It translates to CASSFVSMGYEQYF. The chain links TRBV13 to TRBJ2-7, with D hard to call. The CDR3 loop spans 14 amino acids. Germline values: CDR1 PRHDT, CDR2 FYEKMQ (reference sequence). V lost 3 bases, J lost 3 bases, and 12 bases lay in between.

The chain couples TRBV5-8 to TRBJ2-7; D may match TRBD1 or TRBD2 (5 bases each). The length of the CDR3 is 13 residues. CDR1 is SGHTS, CDR2 YDEGEE, per germline. Trimming removed 5 bases from V and 1 base from J, with 10 bases in between. CDR3 nucleotides: TGTGCCAGCAGTCGGGACGTTTCCTACGAGCAGTACTTC. Amino acid sequence: CASSRDVSYEQYF.